This T cell receptor beta chain was obtained from a study of human T cells and chemical hapten exposure. On the study more broadly: A mostly female patient group had alopecia areata, totalis or universalis. Study results and limitations: Alopecia was present in the donors, so their immune response may differ from healthy people's. Unchanged with DPC sensitization were TCRs above 1 in 1000 frequency.

Time point in this sample: patch test 2, 6 weeks after DPC sensitization. Described treatment: therapeutic diphenylcyclopropenone sensitization with weekly scalp DPC. Worth noting for this clonotype: The antigen is unknown.

Within the library, unique molecular identifiers were attached to each individual cDNA molecule. TCRdb independently ran MiXCR on the RACE reads; one entry per CDR3 protein. The sample yields 20,000 to 30,000 distinct CDR3 sequences, roughly 10% seen once. V was cut by 5 bases and J by 6 bases, with 14 bases left in between. From germline, CDR1 is PRHDT and CDR2 FYEKMQ (reference sequence). The CDR3 is made up of 14 amino acids. The chain has TRBV13 and TRBJ2-1; D might be TRBD1 (5 bases). Sequencing was performed on whole blood, taken in connection with sensitization to the hapten diphenylcyclopropenone (DPC). This clonotype was sampled from a man aged 30 to 45 with alopecia areata. Some clones in this sample may be carry-over from other donors' samples. CDR3 amino acids: CASSVGRYPNEQFF. CDR3 bases: TGTGCCAGCAGCGTGGGGCGGTACCCCAATGAGCAGTTCTTC. Combining the CDR3 with reference TRBV13 and TRBJ2-1 gives the whole variable domain AAGVIQSPRHLIKEKRETATLKCYPIPRHDTVYWYQQGPGQDPQFLISFYEKMQSDKGSIPDRFSAQQFSDYHSELNMSSLELGDSALYFCASSVGRYPNEQFFGPGTRLTVL.